A selection of T cell receptor beta chains follows, all from one sample in a study of sequential checkpoint blockade in melanoma. Data came from immunoSEQ multiplex PCR; TCRdb stores just in-frame clones and leaves some out. Of some 10,000 clones in the sample, approximately 30% are singletons; the top ten hold more than 25%. The source was tumor tissue (inferred from file names), collected from a patient given nivolumab and ipilimumab in sequence. Receptor source: a human donor with melanoma. CDR3s include the opening cysteine and the closing phenylalanine or tryptophan. A D gene is named only where the DNA matches it firmly. Clone size appears in some rows only: once, few, many, or a class for an expanded clone.

d_call: TRBD1
v_call: TRBV11-3
cdr3_length: 15
clone_size: few
j_call: TRBJ1-4
cdr3_aa: CASSSQGATNEKLFF
cdr3_nt: TGTGCCAGCAGCAGCCAGGGGGCAACTAATGAAAAACTGTTTTTT

d_call: TRBD2
v_call: TRBV19
cdr3_length: 14
clone_size: -
j_call: TRBJ2-3
cdr3_aa: CATKTSPSTDTQYF
cdr3_nt: TGTGCCACCAAGACTAGCCCTTCCACAGATACGCAGTATTTT

d_call: TRBD2
v_call: TRBV6-8
cdr3_length: 16
clone_size: -
j_call: TRBJ2-7
cdr3_aa: CASSYLAGGPRHEQYF
cdr3_nt: TGTGCCAGCAGTTACTTAGCGGGGGGGCCGCGGCACGAGCAGTACTTC

d_call: TRBD1
v_call: TRBV23-1
cdr3_length: 14
clone_size: few
j_call: TRBJ2-7
cdr3_aa: CASSSRDRDHEQYF
cdr3_nt: TGCGCCAGCAGCTCCCGGGACAGGGACCACGAGCAGTACTTC

d_call: TRBD1
v_call: TRBV28
cdr3_length: 15
clone_size: few
j_call: TRBJ2-4
cdr3_aa: CASRSTGAAGDIQYF
cdr3_nt: TGTGCCAGCAGATCGACAGGGGCCGCAGGGGACATTCAGTACTTC

d_call: -
v_call: TRBV7-7
cdr3_length: 15
clone_size: few
j_call: TRBJ2-1
cdr3_aa: CASSRTGNSYNEQFF
cdr3_nt: TGTGCCAGCAGCCGTACAGGGAATTCCTACAATGAGCAGTTCTTC

d_call: TRBD1
v_call: TRBV9
cdr3_length: 15
clone_size: few
j_call: TRBJ1-3
cdr3_aa: CASSATTGAGNTIYF
cdr3_nt: TGTGCCAGCAGTGCTACGACAGGGGCTGGAAACACCATATATTTT

d_call: -
v_call: TRBV5-1
cdr3_length: 14
clone_size: -
j_call: TRBJ2-5
cdr3_aa: CASSFLTDQETQYF
cdr3_nt: TGCGCCAGCAGCTTTCTGACAGACCAAGAGACCCAGTACTTC

d_call: -
v_call: TRBV7-5
cdr3_length: 15
clone_size: few
j_call: TRBJ1-2
cdr3_aa: CASSPQGGYNYGYTF
cdr3_nt: TGTGCCAGCAGCCCACAGGGGGGGTATAACTATGGCTACACCTTC

d_call: -
v_call: TRBV19
cdr3_length: 15
clone_size: -
j_call: TRBJ2-2
cdr3_aa: CASSIRRTNTGELFF
cdr3_nt: TGTGCCAGTAGTATTAGACGAACGAACACCGGGGAGCTGTTTTTT

d_call: TRBD1
v_call: TRBV9
cdr3_length: 12
clone_size: -
j_call: TRBJ1-4
cdr3_aa: CATTGPNEKLFF
cdr3_nt: TGTGCCACGACAGGGCCTAATGAAAAACTGTTTTTT

d_call: TRBD1
v_call: TRBV6-8
cdr3_length: 15
clone_size: few
j_call: TRBJ1-3
cdr3_aa: CASTNFGTGEDTIYF
cdr3_nt: TGTGCCAGCACCAACTTCGGGACAGGGGAGGACACCATATATTTT

d_call: TRBD1
v_call: TRBV18
cdr3_length: 17
clone_size: few
j_call: TRBJ1-3
cdr3_aa: CASSLRDRPLSGNTIYF
cdr3_nt: TGTGCCAGCTCATTACGGGACAGGCCCCTCTCTGGAAACACCATATATTTT

d_call: TRBD1
v_call: TRBV9
cdr3_length: 14
clone_size: few
j_call: TRBJ2-1
cdr3_aa: CASSEGQGADEQFF
cdr3_nt: TGTGCCAGCAGCGAGGGACAGGGGGCCGATGAGCAGTTCTTC

d_call: -
v_call: TRBV11-3
cdr3_length: 17
clone_size: -
j_call: TRBJ1-2
cdr3_aa: CASSRSAGADSNYGYTF
cdr3_nt: TGTGCCAGCAGCCGCAGTGCGGGGGCAGACTCTAACTATGGCTACACCTTC

d_call: TRBD1
v_call: TRBV15
cdr3_length: 16
clone_size: medium-sized
j_call: TRBJ2-7
cdr3_aa: CATSRATGTGVDEQYF
cdr3_nt: TGTGCCACCAGCAGGGCAACCGGGACAGGGGTAGACGAGCAGTACTTC

d_call: -
v_call: TRBV4-1
cdr3_length: 15
clone_size: many
j_call: TRBJ1-2
cdr3_aa: CASSQDSGYGSGYTF
cdr3_nt: TGCGCCAGCAGCCAAGATAGTGGATATGGTAGTGGATACACCTTC

d_call: -
v_call: TRBV30
cdr3_length: 11
clone_size: -
j_call: TRBJ1-1
cdr3_aa: CAWDWNTEAFF
cdr3_nt: TGTGCCTGGGACTGGAACACTGAAGCTTTCTTT

d_call: -
v_call: TRBV19
cdr3_length: 14
clone_size: few
j_call: TRBJ1-4
cdr3_aa: CASSVDSTTGKLFF
cdr3_nt: TGTGCCAGTAGTGTCGACAGTACCACTGGAAAACTGTTTTTT

d_call: -
v_call: TRBV11-3
cdr3_length: 16
clone_size: few
j_call: TRBJ2-1
cdr3_aa: CASSSRSGKLRGEQFF
cdr3_nt: TGTGCCAGCAGTTCGCGGTCGGGGAAACTCAGGGGTGAGCAGTTCTTC

d_call: -
v_call: TRBV6-1
cdr3_length: 18
clone_size: few
j_call: TRBJ2-1
cdr3_aa: CASSEAWRATSSYNEQFF
cdr3_nt: TGTGCCAGCAGTGAAGCATGGCGGGCCACGAGCTCCTACAATGAGCAGTTCTTC

d_call: TRBD1
v_call: TRBV15
cdr3_length: 15
clone_size: -
j_call: TRBJ1-1
cdr3_aa: CATSRTGTENTEAFF
cdr3_nt: TGTGCCACCAGCAGAACCGGGACAGAGAACACTGAAGCTTTCTTT

d_call: TRBD1
v_call: TRBV19
cdr3_length: 13
clone_size: few
j_call: TRBJ2-5
cdr3_aa: CASSRQGEETQYF
cdr3_nt: TGTGCCAGTAGCAGACAGGGTGAGGAGACCCAGTACTTC

d_call: TRBD1
v_call: TRBV5-1
cdr3_length: 16
clone_size: -
j_call: TRBJ1-5
cdr3_aa: CASSVKGQGGLQPQHF
cdr3_nt: TGCGCCAGCAGCGTGAAGGGACAGGGCGGATTGCAGCCCCAGCATTTT

d_call: -
v_call: TRBV19
cdr3_length: 11
clone_size: -
j_call: TRBJ1-1
cdr3_aa: CASSGWTEAFF
cdr3_nt: TGTGCCAGCTCAGGGTGGACTGAAGCTTTCTTT

d_call: TRBD1
v_call: TRBV15
cdr3_length: 15
clone_size: -
j_call: TRBJ2-1
cdr3_aa: CATSRDQGAVNEQFF
cdr3_nt: TGTGCCACCAGCAGAGATCAGGGGGCGGTCAATGAGCAGTTCTTC

d_call: TRBD1
v_call: TRBV30
cdr3_length: 13
clone_size: -
j_call: TRBJ2-7
cdr3_aa: CAATSPGQLEQYF
cdr3_nt: TGTGCCGCCACAAGCCCGGGACAGCTCGAGCAGTACTTC

d_call: -
v_call: TRBV18
cdr3_length: 15
clone_size: -
j_call: TRBJ1-2
cdr3_aa: CASSPGTTANYGYTF
cdr3_nt: TGTGCCAGCTCACCTGGGACCACTGCTAACTATGGCTACACCTTC

d_call: TRBD1
v_call: TRBV6-8
cdr3_length: 15
clone_size: few
j_call: TRBJ2-7
cdr3_aa: CASSPNPDRGYEQYF
cdr3_nt: TGTGCCAGCAGCCCAAACCCGGACAGGGGCTACGAGCAGTACTTC

d_call: TRBD1
v_call: TRBV23-1
cdr3_length: 13
clone_size: many
j_call: TRBJ1-2
cdr3_aa: CASSPGQDYGYTF
cdr3_nt: TGCGCCAGCAGCCCGGGACAGGACTATGGCTACACCTTC

d_call: TRBD1
v_call: TRBV5-1
cdr3_length: 15
clone_size: -
j_call: TRBJ1-5
cdr3_aa: CASSTGQGSGQPQHF
cdr3_nt: TGCGCCAGCAGCACGGGACAGGGAAGCGGTCAGCCCCAGCATTTT

d_call: -
v_call: TRBV10-2
cdr3_length: 13
clone_size: -
j_call: TRBJ2-3
cdr3_aa: CAGGGYSGDTQYF
cdr3_nt: TGCGCCGGCGGGGGCTATTCGGGAGATACGCAGTATTTT

d_call: -
v_call: TRBV9
cdr3_length: 14
clone_size: few
j_call: TRBJ2-7
cdr3_aa: CASSPWDLPGEQYF
cdr3_nt: TGTGCCAGCAGCCCGTGGGACCTCCCCGGCGAGCAGTACTTC

d_call: -
v_call: TRBV10-3
cdr3_length: 14
clone_size: many
j_call: TRBJ2-1
cdr3_aa: CAISESRGGYEQFF
cdr3_nt: TGTGCCATCAGTGAGTCCAGGGGGGGATACGAGCAGTTCTTC

d_call: TRBD1
v_call: TRBV12-5
cdr3_length: 14
clone_size: -
j_call: TRBJ2-7
cdr3_aa: CASGPSTGSDEQYF
cdr3_nt: TGTGCTAGTGGTCCATCGACAGGGAGCGACGAGCAGTACTTC

d_call: -
v_call: TRBV5-1
cdr3_length: 14
clone_size: -
j_call: TRBJ2-7
cdr3_aa: CASSFDGSSYEQYF
cdr3_nt: TGCGCCAGCAGCTTTGATGGGAGCTCCTACGAGCAGTACTTC

d_call: TRBD1
v_call: TRBV19
cdr3_length: 15
clone_size: few
j_call: TRBJ1-4
cdr3_aa: CASSTSQGAGEKLFF
cdr3_nt: TGTGCCAGTAGTACATCACAGGGGGCAGGTGAAAAACTGTTTTTT

d_call: -
v_call: TRBV18
cdr3_length: 14
clone_size: -
j_call: TRBJ2-7
cdr3_aa: CASSPSGDSWEQYF
cdr3_nt: TGTGCCAGCTCACCATCAGGGGATTCGTGGGAGCAGTACTTC

d_call: -
v_call: TRBV9
cdr3_length: 15
clone_size: medium-sized
j_call: TRBJ1-2
cdr3_aa: CASSVGGGVSYGYTF
cdr3_nt: TGTGCCAGCAGCGTAGGCGGCGGGGTGTCCTATGGCTACACCTTC

d_call: TRBD1
v_call: TRBV7-6
cdr3_length: 14
clone_size: few
j_call: TRBJ1-1
cdr3_aa: CASSRDRASTEAFF
cdr3_nt: TGTGCCAGCAGCCGTGACAGGGCGAGCACTGAAGCTTTCTTT

d_call: -
v_call: TRBV30
cdr3_length: 14
clone_size: -
j_call: TRBJ1-5
cdr3_aa: CAWSYKGGNQPQHF
cdr3_nt: TGTGCCTGGAGTTATAAGGGGGGCAATCAGCCCCAGCATTTT

d_call: TRBD2
v_call: TRBV11-3
cdr3_length: 17
clone_size: -
j_call: TRBJ2-3
cdr3_aa: CASSFSLAGGRTDTQYF
cdr3_nt: TGTGCCAGCAGCTTTAGTTTGGCGGGGGGACGCACAGATACGCAGTATTTT

d_call: -
v_call: TRBV19
cdr3_length: 14
clone_size: -
j_call: TRBJ1-1
cdr3_aa: CASSPQVSNTEAFF
cdr3_nt: TGTGCCAGTAGCCCCCAGGTCTCGAACACTGAAGCTTTCTTT

d_call: -
v_call: TRBV6-8
cdr3_length: 14
clone_size: few
j_call: TRBJ2-2
cdr3_aa: CAIRPGTDTGELFF
cdr3_nt: TGTGCCATCAGACCCGGGACGGACACCGGGGAGCTGTTTTTT

d_call: -
v_call: TRBV18
cdr3_length: 14
clone_size: once
j_call: TRBJ2-7
cdr3_aa: CASSPAGPGNEQYF
cdr3_nt: TGTGCCAGCTCACCCGCGGGCCCGGGAAACGAGCAGTACTTC

d_call: -
v_call: TRBV9
cdr3_length: 16
clone_size: -
j_call: TRBJ2-3
cdr3_aa: CASSVDDPRSRDTQYF
cdr3_nt: TGTGCCAGCAGCGTAGATGACCCCAGAAGCAGAGATACGCAGTATTTT

d_call: -
v_call: TRBV14
cdr3_length: 11
clone_size: -
j_call: TRBJ2-7
cdr3_aa: CASSQGYEQYF
cdr3_nt: TGTGCCAGCAGCCAGGGCTACGAGCAGTACTTC

d_call: -
v_call: TRBV6-8
cdr3_length: 14
clone_size: -
j_call: TRBJ1-2
cdr3_aa: CASSYARANYGYTF
cdr3_nt: TGTGCCAGCAGTTACGCCAGGGCGAACTATGGCTACACCTTC

d_call: -
v_call: TRBV12-5
cdr3_length: 12
clone_size: -
j_call: TRBJ2-7
cdr3_aa: CASAQSSTWQYF
cdr3_nt: TGTGCTAGTGCCCAGTCTAGCACGTGGCAGTACTTC

d_call: -
v_call: TRBV11-3
cdr3_length: 14
clone_size: few
j_call: TRBJ1-6
cdr3_aa: CASSFGGLDSPLHF
cdr3_nt: TGTGCCAGCAGCTTTGGAGGTTTGGATTCACCCCTCCACTTT

d_call: TRBD1
v_call: TRBV5-1
cdr3_length: 15
clone_size: once
j_call: TRBJ1-3
cdr3_aa: CASSPDRDSGNTIYF
cdr3_nt: TGCGCCAGCAGCCCGGACAGGGACTCTGGAAACACCATATATTTT

d_call: -
v_call: TRBV19
cdr3_length: 16
clone_size: -
j_call: TRBJ2-3
cdr3_aa: CASSISGSGGADTQYF
cdr3_nt: TGTGCCAGTAGTATCTCGGGGTCAGGTGGAGCAGATACGCAGTATTTT

d_call: TRBD1
v_call: TRBV5-1
cdr3_length: 16
clone_size: -
j_call: TRBJ1-3
cdr3_aa: CASSLEGQGSGNTIYF
cdr3_nt: TGCGCCAGCAGCTTGGAGGGACAGGGATCAGGAAACACCATATATTTT

d_call: -
v_call: TRBV19
cdr3_length: 13
clone_size: few
j_call: TRBJ1-4
cdr3_aa: CASINGGNEKLFF
cdr3_nt: TGTGCCAGTATAAACGGGGGCAATGAAAAACTGTTTTTT

d_call: TRBD1
v_call: TRBV9
cdr3_length: 16
clone_size: -
j_call: TRBJ2-3
cdr3_aa: CASSVEGTGGADTQYF
cdr3_nt: TGTGCCAGCAGCGTAGAGGGGACAGGGGGCGCAGATACGCAGTATTTT

d_call: -
v_call: TRBV19
cdr3_length: 14
clone_size: -
j_call: TRBJ1-5
cdr3_aa: CASSTDRNNQPQHF
cdr3_nt: TGTGCCAGTAGTACCGACAGAAACAATCAGCCCCAGCATTTT

d_call: TRBD1
v_call: TRBV19
cdr3_length: 15
clone_size: -
j_call: TRBJ2-2
cdr3_aa: CASSKGQENTGELFF
cdr3_nt: TGTGCCAGTAGTAAAGGACAGGAGAACACCGGGGAGCTGTTTTTT

d_call: -
v_call: TRBV30
cdr3_length: 11
clone_size: -
j_call: TRBJ1-2
cdr3_aa: CARDRLHGYTF
cdr3_nt: TGTGCCAGGGACCGTCTCCATGGCTACACCTTC

d_call: -
v_call: TRBV28
cdr3_length: 15
clone_size: few
j_call: TRBJ2-1
cdr3_aa: CASVDFWRGPNEQFF
cdr3_nt: TGTGCCAGCGTAGATTTTTGGCGGGGCCCCAATGAGCAGTTCTTC

d_call: -
v_call: TRBV6-8
cdr3_length: 13
clone_size: medium-sized
j_call: TRBJ2-2
cdr3_aa: CAILRSLTGELFF
cdr3_nt: TGTGCCATCCTTAGGTCCCTCACCGGGGAGCTGTTTTTT